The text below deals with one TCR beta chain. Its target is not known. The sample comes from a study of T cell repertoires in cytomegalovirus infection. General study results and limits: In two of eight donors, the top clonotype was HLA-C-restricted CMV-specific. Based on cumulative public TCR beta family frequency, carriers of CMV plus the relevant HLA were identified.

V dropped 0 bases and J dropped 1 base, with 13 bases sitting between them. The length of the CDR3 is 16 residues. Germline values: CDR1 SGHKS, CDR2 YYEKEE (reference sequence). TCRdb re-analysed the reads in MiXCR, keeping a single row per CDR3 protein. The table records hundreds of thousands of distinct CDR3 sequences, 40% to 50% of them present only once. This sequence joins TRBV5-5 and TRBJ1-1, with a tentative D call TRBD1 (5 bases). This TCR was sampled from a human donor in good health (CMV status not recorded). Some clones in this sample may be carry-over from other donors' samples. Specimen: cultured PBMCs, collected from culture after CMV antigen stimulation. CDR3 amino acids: CASSLGLGGSNTEAFF. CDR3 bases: TGTGCCAGCAGCTTGGGACTGGGGGGGTCGAACACTGAAGCTTTCTTT.